Listed below are T cell receptor beta chains from one sample, sequenced in a study of PD-1 blockade in mismatch repair-deficient tumors. TCRdb's copy holds only in-frame clones and misses some; the assay was immunoSEQ multiplex PCR. The data hold about 84,000 clones, with 65% to 85% observed a single time. The input for sequencing was peripheral blood, taken 12 weeks after starting pembrolizumab. The receptor source for this set is an adult with mismatch repair-deficient cancer. The CDR3 runs from the conserved cysteine through the conserved F or W. D genes are given only for firm matches. A row's size may be missing; if present it is once, few, many or a size class.

d_call j_call clone_size v_call cdr3_nt cdr3_aa
TRBD2 TRBJ2-4 NA TRBV28 TGTGCCAGCAGTATACCGGGACTAGCGATTCAGTACTTC CASSIPGLAIQYF
TRBD2 TRBJ2-7 NA TRBV5-1 TGCGCCAGCAGCTTGTGGACTAGCGGGGAGGAGCAGTACTTC CASSLWTSGEEQYF
TRBD1 TRBJ2-7 NA TRBV7-9 TGTGCCAGCAGCTCCCGGGACAGAGTCAGCTCCTACGAGCAGTACTTC CASSSRDRVSSYEQYF
TRBD2 TRBJ2-7 NA TRBV6-6 TGTGCCAGCAGTTACGGAGCGGGAGGTTCCTACGAGCAGTACTTC CASSYGAGGSYEQYF
NA TRBJ1-1 NA TRBV5-1 TGCGCCAGCAGCTTGGGCTTGCAAACCACTGAAGCTTTCTTT CASSLGLQTTEAFF
NA TRBJ1-1 NA TRBV5-1 TGCGCCAGCAGCTTGGCCCCCGACATAACTGAAGCTTTCTTT CASSLAPDITEAFF
NA TRBJ1-2 NA TRBV9 TGTGCCAGCAGCGTAGATGGGGCAGTCGGCCAGGATGGCTACACCTTC CASSVDGAVGQDGYTF
TRBD1 TRBJ2-7 few TRBV29-1 TGCAGCGCCGGGACAGTCTACGAGCAGTACTTC CSAGTVYEQYF
NA TRBJ1-2 few TRBV2 TGTGCCAGCAGTGAACGGCCCTATGGCTACACCTTC CASSERPYGYTF
TRBD2 TRBJ2-7 NA TRBV11-2 TGTGCCAGCAGCTTAACGGGGGGGGCTAGCAACCACGAGCAGTACTTC CASSLTGGASNHEQYF
NA TRBJ2-7 NA TRBV28 TGTGCCATTGGTGCTACCTACGAGCAGTACTTC CAIGATYEQYF
NA TRBJ1-1 once TRBV25-1 TGTGCCAGCATTGGCAGGGCTGAAGCTTTCTTT CASIGRAEAFF